The text below deals with one T cell receptor (beta chain). Its antigen is not known. The entry originates in a study of CD8 T cells in ankylosing spondylitis. Whole-study results and caveats: Enrichment of disease-linked clones was reportedly significant in matched ankylosing spondylitis synovial fluid.

Quantitative 5'-RACE with molecular barcodes generated TCR beta libraries. MiXCR, applied by TCRdb to the 5' RACE reads, yields one record per CDR3 protein. Of approximately 350,000 distinct CDR3 sequences listed, 20% are singletons. Germline lookup yields CDR1 ENHRY and CDR2 SYGVKD. V was clipped by 0 bases and J by 3 bases; unmatched bases: 8. This CDR3 is built from 16 residues. This sequence originates from a male donor with ankylosing spondylitis or in good health (not recorded which). The specimen sequenced was blood, either unsorted or a sorted T cell fraction (not recorded which). The J gene is TRBJ2-7, the V gene TRBV10-3, with TRBD2 identical over 7 bases. This chain's CDR3 is CAISESGGDLRYEQYF. The CDR3, as DNA: TGTGCCATCAGTGAGTCGGGGGGGGACCTTCGCTACGAGCAGTACTTC.